These 9 T cell receptor beta chains were all obtained from the same sample, sequenced in a study of T cells in Graves' hyperthyroidism and ophthalmopathy. RNA transcripts gave rise to amplified TCR beta CDR3 regions. During a first-round RT-PCR of the TCR CDR3, the HTBI primer set was used. TCRdb reprocessed the multiplex PCR reads via MiXCR and lists one record per CDR3 protein. The repertoire holds about 530,000 distinct CDR3 sequences, with 15% to 20% as singletons. The sample consisted of blood. The receptor set was obtained from a woman aged 18 to 35 with Graves' ophthalmopathy.

This clonotype has ten or more counts. The chain carries TRBV6-2 or TRBV6-3 and TRBJ1-5; D is perhaps TRBD1 (5 bases). CDR3 length: 14 amino acids. The germline V gene encodes CDR1 MNHEY and CDR2 SVGEGT. Trimming took 4 bases from V and 6 from J, leaving 13 bases between them. The CDR3 bases are TGTGCCAGCAGTTTGATAAGGAGGGGTCAGCCCCAGCATTTT. Its protein is CASSLIRRGQPQHF.

This clonotype has a count of ten or more. The chain employs TRBV4-3 and TRBJ2-7; 8 positions match TRBD1. Per the germline V gene, CDR1 is LGHNA and CDR2 is YSLEER. Losses at the gene ends were 3 bases for V and 2 bases for J; bases not matched to a gene: 3. The length of the CDR3 is 14 residues. CDR3 region: CASSHTDRAYEQYF. CDR3 DNA: TGCGCCAGCAGCCATACGGACAGGGCCTACGAGCAGTACTTC.

This clonotype was counted between two and nine times. The V and J genes are TRBV14 and TRBJ1-5; possibly TRBD1 for D (6 bases). The CDR3 is made up of 21 amino acids. The germline V gene encodes CDR1 SGHDN and CDR2 FVKESK. V lost 0 bases and J 0 bases, leaving 24 bases between the germline ends. The CDR3 DNA sequence: TGTGCCAGCAGCCAAGAGGGCTGCAGGGGATGTTCATCACATAGCAATCAGCCCCAGCATTTT. Translated: CASSQEGCRGCSSHSNQPQHF.

This clonotype was detected only a few times. The V gene is TRBV6-2 or TRBV6-3, the J gene TRBJ2-5; D perhaps matches TRBD1 (5 bases). This CDR3 is built from 11 residues. Germline assignment: CDR1 MNHEY and CDR2 SVGEGT. V lost 2 bases, J lost 13 bases, and 11 bases lay in between. CDR3 residues: CASSYGADTYF. The CDR3 nucleotides are TGTGCCAGCAGTTACGGGGCAGATACGTACTTC.

CDR3 DNA: TGCAGTGCTACGGACAGGGTTATTGGCTACACCTTC. Translated: CSATDRVIGYTF. This chain uses TRBV20-1 with TRBJ1-2; 8 positions match TRBD1. J lost 7 bases, V lost 4 bases, and 5 bases had no gene match. This CDR3 has 12 residues. Looked up from germline, CDR1 is DFQATT and CDR2 is SNEGSKA (reference sequence).

CDR3 amino acids: CASSQRKRGSTDTQYF. In nucleotides, the CDR3 is TGTGCCAGCAGCCAACGAAAGCGGGGGAGCACAGATACGCAGTATTTT. The V call is TRBV3-1, the J call TRBJ2-3; TRBD2 aligns across 8 bases. Looked up from germline, CDR1 is LGHDT and CDR2 is YNNKEL (reference sequence). This CDR3 region has 16 residues. V lost 2 bases, J lost 0 bases, and 4 bases stayed unmatched.

This clonotype was counted ten times or more. The V call is TRBV12-3 or TRBV12-4, the J call TRBJ2-2, with a tentative D call TRBD2 (6 bases). The CDR3 runs 15 residues. The V and J ends lost 3 bases and 5 bases respectively, with 13 bases between them. For the CDR3, the DNA is TGTGCCAGCAGTTTTATGGCGGGACGAACCGGGGAGCTGTTTTTT. As protein: CASSFMAGRTGELFF.

This clonotype was seen a few times. The junction differs from germline at one of its ends, possibly a read error. V gene TRBV4-1 combines with J gene TRBJ1-1, with TRBD1 identical over 9 bases. CDR1 MGHRA and CDR2 YSYEKL come from the germline V gene. The CDR3 sequence is 15 residues long. CDR3 nucleotides: TGCGCCAGCAGCCAGGCAACAGGGGGCAGGACTGGAGCTTTCTTT. It specifies CASSQATGGRTGAFF.

The chain employs TRBV19 and TRBJ2-1, with 13 bases fitting TRBD2. The CDR3 runs to 16 residues. J lost 9 bases, V lost 2 bases, and 7 bases had no gene match. CDR1 LNHDA and CDR2 SQIVND come from the germline V gene (reference sequence). The CDR3 DNA sequence: TGTGCCAGTAGTATAATGGGACTAGCGGGATATTGTGAGCAGTTCTTC. It translates to CASSIMGLAGYCEQFF.